This TCR delta chain was sequenced during a study of gamma-delta T cells after stem cell transplantation. TCRdb reapplied CATT to the RT-PCR reads. This sample has about 11,000 delta-chain clones; about two fifths occur once, and the top ten carry 2.5% to 3.5%. Trimming took off 2 bases at V and 3 bases at J, with 10 bases between the two ends. This CDR3 is built from 14 residues. Per the germline V gene, CDR1 is TSWWSYY and CDR2 is QGS. This chain links TRDV1 with TRDJ1, with D unresolved. Sequenced sample: gamma-delta T cells. This receptor was obtained from a human donor. It is not recorded whose cells these are; they may come from a transplant donor. The CDR3 loop reads CALGEEGLSDKLIF. In nucleotides, the CDR3 is TGTGCTCTTGGGGAAGAAGGTCTTTCCGATAAACTCATCTTT.